This TCR beta chain appears in the sequencing data of a study of T cells in Graves' hyperthyroidism and ophthalmopathy. This CDR3 is built from 13 residues. Germline V gene sequence: CDR1 SNHLY, CDR2 FYNNEI. The V gene lost 1 base and the J gene lost 6 bases, with 4 bases spanning the gap. RNA transcripts gave rise to amplified TCR beta CDR3 regions. A first-round RT-PCR of the TCR CDR3 used the HTBI primer set. TCRdb fed the multiplex PCR reads into MiXCR, producing one record per CDR3 protein. The data hold 350,000 or so distinct CDR3 sequences, with roughly 21% observed a single time. Hyperthyroidism had been newly diagnosed in patients aged 18 to 65, and its duration was under 2 months. This sample holds PBMCs from 8 to 10 ml fresh peripheral blood. Whole-study results and caveats: Most clonotypes expanded in thyroid above 0.001 were likewise present in blood.

A note on this clonotype: Its antigen is unidentified. A read error may explain this, as a much larger clone is one base away.

The rearrangement links TRBV2 to TRBJ1-6; D gene ambiguous. The sample was blood. The receptor's source is a woman aged 50 to 65 with Graves' hyperthyroidism. CDR3: CASSEEPNSPLHF. As DNA, the CDR3 is TGTGCCAGCAGTGAAGAACCTAATTCACCCCTCCACTTT.